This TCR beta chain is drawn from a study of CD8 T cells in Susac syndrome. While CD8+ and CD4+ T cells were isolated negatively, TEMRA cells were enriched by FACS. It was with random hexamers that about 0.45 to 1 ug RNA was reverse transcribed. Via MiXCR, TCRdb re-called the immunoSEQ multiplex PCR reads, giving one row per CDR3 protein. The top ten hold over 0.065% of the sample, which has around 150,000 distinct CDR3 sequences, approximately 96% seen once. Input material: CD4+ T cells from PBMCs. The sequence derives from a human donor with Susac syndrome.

CDR3 sequence: CASSPRAAYNEQFF. CDR3 bases: TGCGCCAGCAGCCCCAGGGCAGCCTACAATGAGCAGTTCTTC. The V and J genes are TRBV5-1 and TRBJ2-1; possibly TRBD1 for D (5 bases). V lost 4 bases, J lost 2 bases, and 10 bases lay in between. Germline CDR1 is SGHRS and CDR2 is YFSETQ. CDR3 length: 14 amino acids.